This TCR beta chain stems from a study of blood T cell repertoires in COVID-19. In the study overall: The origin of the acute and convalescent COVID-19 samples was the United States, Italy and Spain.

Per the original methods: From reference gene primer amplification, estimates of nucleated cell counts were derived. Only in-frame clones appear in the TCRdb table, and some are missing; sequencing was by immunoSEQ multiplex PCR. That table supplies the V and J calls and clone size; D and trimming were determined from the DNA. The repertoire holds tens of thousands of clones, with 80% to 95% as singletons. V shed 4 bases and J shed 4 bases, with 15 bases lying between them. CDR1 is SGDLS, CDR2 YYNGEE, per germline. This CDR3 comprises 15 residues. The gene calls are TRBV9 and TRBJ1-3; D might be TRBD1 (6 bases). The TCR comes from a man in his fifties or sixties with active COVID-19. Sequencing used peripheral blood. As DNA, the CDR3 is TGTGCCAGCAGCCAGAACAGGGCGTCCGGAAACACCATATATTTT. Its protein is CASSQNRASGNTIYF.